The present T cell receptor (beta chain) was sequenced within a study of T cells expressing NK-cell markers. Study findings and constraints: In a handful of donors, dominant NKG2C+ clonotypes were about 1.0-7.0% of CD8+ T cells. A few donors' CD3+CD56-NKG2C+ cells were dominated by the same clonotypes.

Reanalyzing the 5' RACE reads, TCRdb keeps one entry per CDR3 protein, without DNA. This table lists over 150,000 distinct CDR3 sequences. A remark on this clonotype: The antigen is undetermined.

The clonotype originates from a man aged 18-75 years in good health. The sequencing input was blood T cells: a sorted CD56 or NKG2C T cell subset, CD4+ or CD8+ T cells, or bulk PBMC T cells (not recorded which).

CDR3 sequence: CASSAGGGGNYEQYF. J is TRBJ2-7 and V is TRBV9; the TCRdb call, TRBD1, lacks DNA for checking. CDR3 length: 15 amino acids. Germline values: CDR1 SGDLS, CDR2 YYNGEE.